This T cell receptor beta chain emerged from a study of OX40 agonist ivuxolimab in advanced cancers. Study as a whole: Of the participants, 35% to 50% had some prior anti-PD-1, anti-PD-L1 or anti-CTLA-4 therapy, which was allowed. Whole-study results and caveats: Among the least clonally expanded were partial responders at 0.1-3.0 mg/kg. The study found that CD8+ T cells averaged more expanded clones than CD4+.

The repertoire was sequenced with immunoSEQ multiplex PCR; TCRdb's copy has only in-frame clones and lacks some. The sample has 95,000 or so clones, under 95% seen once. As regards this clone: Its antigen is undetermined.

The CDR3 sequence is 12 residues long. Germline V gene lookup returns CDR1 SGHRS and CDR2 YFSETQ. V was trimmed by 2 bases and J by 7 bases, leaving 10 bases between them. The clonotype was recovered from an adult with an advanced solid tumor such as melanoma, head and neck, liver or kidney cancer. This specimen was CD4+ or CD8+ T cells sorted from blood, taken in a trial of the OX40 agonist ivuxolimab. The V and J genes are TRBV5-1 and TRBJ2-7, with a tentative D call TRBD2 (5 bases). The CDR3 nucleotides are TGCGCCAGCAGCTTTCCGGGGTGGGAGCAGTACTTC. Its translation is CASSFPGWEQYF.